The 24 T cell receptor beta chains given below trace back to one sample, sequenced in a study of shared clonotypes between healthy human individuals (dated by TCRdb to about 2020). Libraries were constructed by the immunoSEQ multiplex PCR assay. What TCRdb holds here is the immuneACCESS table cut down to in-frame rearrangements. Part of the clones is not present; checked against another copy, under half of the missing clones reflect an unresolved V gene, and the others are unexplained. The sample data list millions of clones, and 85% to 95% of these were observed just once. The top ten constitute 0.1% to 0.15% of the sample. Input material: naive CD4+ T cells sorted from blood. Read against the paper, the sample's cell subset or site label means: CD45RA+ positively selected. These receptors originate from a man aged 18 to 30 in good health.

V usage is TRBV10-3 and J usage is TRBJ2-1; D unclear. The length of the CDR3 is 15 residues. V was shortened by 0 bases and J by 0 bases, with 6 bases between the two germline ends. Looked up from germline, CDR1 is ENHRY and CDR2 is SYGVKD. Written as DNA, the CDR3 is TGTGCCATCAGTGAGTCCGACCCCTCCTACAATGAGCAGTTCTTC. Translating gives CAISESDPSYNEQFF.

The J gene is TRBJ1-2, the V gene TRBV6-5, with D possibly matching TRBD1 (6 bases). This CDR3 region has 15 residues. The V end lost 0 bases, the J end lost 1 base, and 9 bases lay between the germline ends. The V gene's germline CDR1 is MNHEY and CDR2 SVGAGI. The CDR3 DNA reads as TGTGCCAGCAGTTACTCGTACAGGGTTAACTATGGCTACACCTTC. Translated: CASSYSYRVNYGYTF.

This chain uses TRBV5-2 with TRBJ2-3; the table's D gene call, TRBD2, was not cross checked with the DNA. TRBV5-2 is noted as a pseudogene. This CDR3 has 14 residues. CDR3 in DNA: TGTGCCAGCAGCCCGGGGGACTACACAGATACGCAGTATTTT. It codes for CASSPGDYTDTQYF.

In nucleotides, the CDR3 is TGCGCCAGCAGCCAGCCGGGACAGGGGTCAGATACGCAGTATTTT. Encoded protein: CASSQPGQGSDTQYF. The V gene is TRBV5-1, the J gene TRBJ2-3; 10 bases match TRBD1. The CDR3 totals 15 residues. The J segment lost 4 bases and the V segment lost 4 bases, leaving 6 bases of the junction unmatched. Germline values: CDR1 SGHRS, CDR2 YFSETQ.

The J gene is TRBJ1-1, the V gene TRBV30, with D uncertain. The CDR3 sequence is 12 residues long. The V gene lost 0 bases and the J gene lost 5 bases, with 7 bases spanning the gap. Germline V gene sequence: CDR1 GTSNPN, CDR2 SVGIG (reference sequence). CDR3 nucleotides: TGTGCCTGGAGTGTAGCCGGGACTGAAGCTTTCTTT. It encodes CAWSVAGTEAFF.

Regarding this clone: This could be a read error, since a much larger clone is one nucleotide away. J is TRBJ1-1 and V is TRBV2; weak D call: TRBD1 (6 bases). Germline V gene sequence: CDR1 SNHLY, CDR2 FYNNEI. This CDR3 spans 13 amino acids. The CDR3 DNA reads TGTGCCAACAGGCAGGGGTTGAACACTGAAACTTTCTTT. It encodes CANRQGLNTETFF.

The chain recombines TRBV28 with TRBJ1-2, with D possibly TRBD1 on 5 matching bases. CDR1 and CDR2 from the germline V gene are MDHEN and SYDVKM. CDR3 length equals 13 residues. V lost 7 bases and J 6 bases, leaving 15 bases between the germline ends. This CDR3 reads CASKQEGAHGYTF. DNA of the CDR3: TGTGCCAGCAAACAAGAAGGGGCGCATGGCTACACCTTC.

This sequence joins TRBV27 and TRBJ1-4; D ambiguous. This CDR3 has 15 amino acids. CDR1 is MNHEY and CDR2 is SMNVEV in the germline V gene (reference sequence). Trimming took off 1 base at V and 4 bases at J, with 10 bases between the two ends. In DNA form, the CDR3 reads TGTGCCAGCAGTTTATTCCGGACGGGTAATGAAAAACTGTTTTTT. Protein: CASSLFRTGNEKLFF.

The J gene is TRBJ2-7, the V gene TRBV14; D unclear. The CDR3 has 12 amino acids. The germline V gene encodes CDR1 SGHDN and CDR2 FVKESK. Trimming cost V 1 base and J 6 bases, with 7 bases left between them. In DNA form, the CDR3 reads TGTGCCAGCAGCCAAGCGTGGGGCGAGCAGTACTTC. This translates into CASSQAWGEQYF. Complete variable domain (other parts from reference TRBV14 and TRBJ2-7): EAGVTQFPSHSVIEKGQTVTLRCDPISGHDNLYWYRRVMGKEIKFLLHFVKESKQDESGMPNNRFLAERTGGTYSTLKVQPAELEDSGVYFCASSQAWGEQYFGPGTRLTVT.

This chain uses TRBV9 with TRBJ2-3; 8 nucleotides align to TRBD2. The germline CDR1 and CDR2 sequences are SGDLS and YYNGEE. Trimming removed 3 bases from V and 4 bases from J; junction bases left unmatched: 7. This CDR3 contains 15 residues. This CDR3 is CASSAREGRADTQYF. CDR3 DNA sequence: TGTGCCAGCAGCGCACGGGAGGGGAGGGCAGATACGCAGTATTTT.

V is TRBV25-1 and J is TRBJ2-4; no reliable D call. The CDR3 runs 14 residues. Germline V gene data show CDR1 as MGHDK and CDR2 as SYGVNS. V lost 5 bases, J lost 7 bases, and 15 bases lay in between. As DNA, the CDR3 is TGTGCCAGCAGTCCCCGCCTCGGTTCCAACATTCAGTACTTC. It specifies CASSPRLGSNIQYF.

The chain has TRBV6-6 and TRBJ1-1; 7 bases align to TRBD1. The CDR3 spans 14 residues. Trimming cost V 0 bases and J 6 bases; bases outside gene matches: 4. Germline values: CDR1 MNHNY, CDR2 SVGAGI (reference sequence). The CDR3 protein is CASSYSGQLSEAFF. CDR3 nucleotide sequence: TGTGCCAGCAGTTACTCGGGACAGCTTTCTGAAGCTTTCTTT.

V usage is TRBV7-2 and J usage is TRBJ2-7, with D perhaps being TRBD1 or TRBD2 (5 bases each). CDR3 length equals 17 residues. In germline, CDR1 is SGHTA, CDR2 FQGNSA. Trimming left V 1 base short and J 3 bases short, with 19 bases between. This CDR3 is CASSLGKDSTRGYEQYF. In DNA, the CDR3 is TGTGCCAGCAGCTTAGGAAAAGATTCAACGAGGGGCTACGAGCAGTACTTC.

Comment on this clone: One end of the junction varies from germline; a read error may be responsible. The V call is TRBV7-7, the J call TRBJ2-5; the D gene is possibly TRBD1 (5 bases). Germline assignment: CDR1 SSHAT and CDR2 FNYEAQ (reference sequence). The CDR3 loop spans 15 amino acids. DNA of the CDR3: TGTGCTAGCAGCTTAGGGGCAGACTCTTGGGAGACCCAGTACTTC. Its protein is CASSLGADSWETQYF. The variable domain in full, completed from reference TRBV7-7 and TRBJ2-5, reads GAGVSQSPRYKVTKRGQDVTLRCDPISSHATLYWYQQALGQGPEFLTYFNYEAQPDKSGLPSDRFSAERPEGSISTLTIQRTEQRDSAMYRCASSLGADSWETQYFGPGTRLLVL.

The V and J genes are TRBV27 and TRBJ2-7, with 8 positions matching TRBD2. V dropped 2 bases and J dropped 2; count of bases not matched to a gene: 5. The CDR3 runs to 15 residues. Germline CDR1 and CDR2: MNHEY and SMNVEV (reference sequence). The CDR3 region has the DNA TGTGCCAGCAGTTTAGCGGGGGGCAGCGCCTACGAGCAGTACTTC. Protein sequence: CASSLAGGSAYEQYF.

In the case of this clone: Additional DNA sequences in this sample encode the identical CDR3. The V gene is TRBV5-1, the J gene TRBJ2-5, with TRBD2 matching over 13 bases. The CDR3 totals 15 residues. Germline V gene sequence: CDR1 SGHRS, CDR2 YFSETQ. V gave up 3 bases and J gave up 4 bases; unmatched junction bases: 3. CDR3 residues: CASSSGLAGLETQYF. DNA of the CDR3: TGCGCCAGCAGCTCGGGACTAGCGGGACTAGAGACCCAGTACTTC.

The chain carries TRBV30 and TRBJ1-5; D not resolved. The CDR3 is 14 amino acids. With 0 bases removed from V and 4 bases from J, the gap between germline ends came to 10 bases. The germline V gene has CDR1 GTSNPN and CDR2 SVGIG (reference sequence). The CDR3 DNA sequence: TGTGCCTGGAGTGTTTTGAGGGAAAATCAGCCCCAGCATTTT. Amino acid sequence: CAWSVLRENQPQHF.

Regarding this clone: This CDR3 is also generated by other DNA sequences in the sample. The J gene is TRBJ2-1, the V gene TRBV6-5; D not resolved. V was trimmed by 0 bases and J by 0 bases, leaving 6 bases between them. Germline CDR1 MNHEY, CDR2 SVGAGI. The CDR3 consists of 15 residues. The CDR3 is CASSYSRSSYNEQFF. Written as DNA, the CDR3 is TGTGCCAGCAGTTACTCCCGGAGCTCCTACAATGAGCAGTTCTTC.

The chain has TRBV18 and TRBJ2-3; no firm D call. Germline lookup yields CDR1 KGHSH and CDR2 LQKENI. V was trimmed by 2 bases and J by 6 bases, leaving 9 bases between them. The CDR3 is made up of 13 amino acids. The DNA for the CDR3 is TGTGCCAGCTCACCAGAACTGCAGGATACGCAGTATTTT. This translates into CASSPELQDTQYF.

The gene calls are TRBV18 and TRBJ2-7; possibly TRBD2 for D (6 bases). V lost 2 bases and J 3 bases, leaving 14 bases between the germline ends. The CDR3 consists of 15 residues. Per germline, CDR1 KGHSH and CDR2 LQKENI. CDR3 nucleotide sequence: TGTGCCAGCTCACCAAGTACTAGCCCTAACTACGAGCAGTACTTC. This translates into CASSPSTSPNYEQYF.

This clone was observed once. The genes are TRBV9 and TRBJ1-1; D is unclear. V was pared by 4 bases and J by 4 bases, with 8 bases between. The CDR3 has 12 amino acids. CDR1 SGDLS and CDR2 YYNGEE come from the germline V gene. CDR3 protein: CASSPLGTEAFF. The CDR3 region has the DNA TGTGCCAGCAGCCCCCTGGGCACTGAAGCTTTCTTT.

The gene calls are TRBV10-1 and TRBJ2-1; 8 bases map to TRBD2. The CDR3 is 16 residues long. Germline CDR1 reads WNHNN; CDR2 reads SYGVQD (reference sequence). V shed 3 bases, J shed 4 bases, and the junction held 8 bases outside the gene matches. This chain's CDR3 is CASSDGLAENYNEQFF. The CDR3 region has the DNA TGCGCCAGCAGTGACGGACTAGCAGAGAATTACAATGAGCAGTTCTTC.

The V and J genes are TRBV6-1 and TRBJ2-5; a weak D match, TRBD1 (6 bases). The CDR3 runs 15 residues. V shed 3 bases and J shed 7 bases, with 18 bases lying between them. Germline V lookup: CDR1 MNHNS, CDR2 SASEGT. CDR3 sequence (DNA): TGTGCCAGCAGTGAGAACAGGGAAGCGGTTGTGACCCAGTACTTC. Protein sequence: CASSENREAVVTQYF.

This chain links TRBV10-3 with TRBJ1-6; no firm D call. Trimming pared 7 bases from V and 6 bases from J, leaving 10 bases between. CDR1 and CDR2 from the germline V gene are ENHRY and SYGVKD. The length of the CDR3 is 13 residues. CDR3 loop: CAIMSGSNSPLHF. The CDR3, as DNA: TGTGCCATCATGTCCGGCTCTAATTCACCCCTCCACTTT.